The T cell receptor (beta chain) under discussion was sequenced for a study of blood T cell repertoires in COVID-19. In the study overall: T cells, B-cell-depleted T cells, or PBMCs provided the cDNA or gDNA that served as material.

Profiling relied on immunoSEQ multiplex PCR, and the TCRdb table lists in-frame clones only, not all of them. The profile shows roughly 160,000 clones, roughly 70% of them singletons. J gave up 4 bases and V 6 bases, and 11 bases lay outside the gene matches. The CDR3 sequence is 15 residues long. The germline V gene encodes CDR1 MDHEN and CDR2 SYDVKM. The clonotype was recovered from a woman of 80 years or more with acute or convalescent COVID-19. Sequenced: peripheral blood. The chain recombines TRBV28 with TRBJ2-7; 8 nucleotides match TRBD1. CDR3 loop: CASSTAGDRGYEQYF. DNA of the CDR3: TGTGCCAGCAGCACCGCCGGCGACAGGGGTTACGAGCAGTACTTC.